The 11 T cell receptor beta chains in this list originate from one sample, sequenced in a study of early T cells in non-severe SARS-CoV-2 infection. TCRdb reprocessed the 5' RACE reads via MiXCR and lists one record per CDR3 protein. The sample lists tens of thousands of distinct CDR3 sequences; 8.5% to 12% were seen once. The sequences come from whole blood, collected at baseline. The receptors stem from an adult who was a healthcare worker with PCR-confirmed SARS-CoV-2 infection or an uninfected control (not recorded which).

The V call is TRBV6-1, the J call TRBJ2-1; either TRBD1 or TRBD2 may supply D (5 bases each). Trimming removed 2 bases from V and 0 bases from J, with 17 bases in between. Germline V gives CDR1 MNHNS, CDR2 SASEGT. CDR3 size: 18 residues. The CDR3, as DNA: TGTGCCAGCAGTGAACTTGGGGCGGGCTCACTCTCCTACAATGAGCAGTTCTTC. Protein: CASSELGAGSLSYNEQFF.

The gene calls are TRBV6-5 and TRBJ2-7, with 7 bases matching TRBD1. The CDR3 extends over 13 amino acids. With 6 bases clipped from V and 3 bases from J, the junction kept 5 bases outside the gene matches. Germline V gene lookup returns CDR1 MNHEY and CDR2 SVGAGI. The CDR3 loop is CASSRGQYYEQYF. CDR3 nucleotides: TGTGCCAGCAGCCGGGGACAGTACTACGAGCAGTACTTC.

This clonotype came up many times. The chain employs TRBV5-1 and TRBJ2-3, with D tentatively TRBD1 (6 bases). Germline V gene sequence: CDR1 SGHRS, CDR2 YFSETQ. The V end was cut by 4 bases, the J end by 0 bases, with 15 bases between. The CDR3 extends over 16 amino acids. The CDR3 loop reads CASSGRHGGSTDTQYF. The CDR3 region has the DNA TGCGCCAGCAGCGGACGGCATGGGGGCAGCACAGATACGCAGTATTTT.

This clonotype was seen ten or more times. The chain joins TRBV4-1 to TRBJ1-5; D is unclear. V was trimmed by 1 base and J by 4 bases, leaving 17 bases between them. Per germline, CDR1 MGHRA and CDR2 YSYEKL. The CDR3 runs 17 residues. Here the CDR3 DNA reads TGCGCCAGCAGCCAAGCAGTCGAGGGAGTGGCAAATCAGCCCCAGCATTTT. The encoded protein is CASSQAVEGVANQPQHF.

The table lists this clonotype with many counts. This chain links TRBV7-2 with TRBJ2-1; D is undetermined. CDR1 is SGHTA, CDR2 FQGNSA, per germline. CDR3 size: 11 residues. V shed 5 bases and J shed 10 bases, with 9 bases lying between them. The CDR3 sequence: CASSRNREQFF. The DNA for the CDR3 is TGTGCCAGCAGCCGGAACCGGGAGCAGTTCTTC.

This chain links TRBV4-1 with TRBJ2-2; D is undetermined. This CDR3 region has 12 residues. V was pared by 4 bases and J by 6 bases, with 6 bases between. Germline V gives CDR1 MGHRA, CDR2 YSYEKL. The CDR3 sequence is CASSRESGELFF. For the CDR3, the DNA is TGCGCCAGCAGCCGAGAATCCGGGGAGCTGTTTTTT.

The chain uses TRBV5-1 and TRBJ2-7; 7 nucleotides match TRBD2. Trimming cost V 4 bases and J 0 bases; bases outside gene matches: 13. This CDR3 is built from 17 residues. Germline V lookup: CDR1 SGHRS, CDR2 YFSETQ. The CDR3 bases are TGCGCCAGCAGCCCCGGGACTACTAACCCACTCTCCTACGAGCAGTACTTC. Translated: CASSPGTTNPLSYEQYF.

The chain combines TRBV20-1 with TRBJ2-3, with D perhaps TRBD1 (7 bases). CDR1 and CDR2 (germline): DFQATT, SNEGSKA (reference sequence). V gave up 8 bases and J gave up 2 bases, with 14 bases separating them. The CDR3 totals 13 residues. The CDR3 coding sequence is TGCAGTCGGGCAGGGGGGATCACAGATACGCAGTATTTT. Translating gives CSRAGGITDTQYF.

This clonotype was detected only a few times. This chain connects TRBV6-6 to TRBJ2-1, with TRBD2 identical over 10 bases. V shed 0 bases and J 5 bases; nucleotides not matched to a gene: 4. CDR1 is MNHNY, CDR2 SVGAGI, per germline (reference sequence). The CDR3 spans 16 residues. In DNA form, the CDR3 reads TGTGCCAGCAGTTACTCAGGCCTAGCGGGAGACAATGAGCAGTTCTTC. It encodes CASSYSGLAGDNEQFF.

This clonotype showed up just a few times. The gene calls are TRBV5-4 and TRBJ2-7; D is unresolved. Germline CDR1 is SGHNT and CDR2 is YYREEE (reference sequence). Trimming cost V 2 bases and J 3 bases, with 15 bases left between them. There are 15 residues in the CDR3. The CDR3 sequence is CASSFKNSAYYEQYF. DNA of the CDR3: TGTGCCAGCAGCTTCAAGAACAGCGCCTACTACGAGCAGTACTTC.

This chain connects TRBV29-1 to TRBJ2-3; D not resolved. Germline V gene data show CDR1 as SQVTM and CDR2 as ANQGSEA. This CDR3 is built from 12 residues. The V end lost 3 bases, the J end lost 0 bases, and 4 bases lay between the germline ends. DNA of the CDR3: TGCAGCGTTGACCCAAGCACAGATACGCAGTATTTT. Translation: CSVDPSTDTQYF.